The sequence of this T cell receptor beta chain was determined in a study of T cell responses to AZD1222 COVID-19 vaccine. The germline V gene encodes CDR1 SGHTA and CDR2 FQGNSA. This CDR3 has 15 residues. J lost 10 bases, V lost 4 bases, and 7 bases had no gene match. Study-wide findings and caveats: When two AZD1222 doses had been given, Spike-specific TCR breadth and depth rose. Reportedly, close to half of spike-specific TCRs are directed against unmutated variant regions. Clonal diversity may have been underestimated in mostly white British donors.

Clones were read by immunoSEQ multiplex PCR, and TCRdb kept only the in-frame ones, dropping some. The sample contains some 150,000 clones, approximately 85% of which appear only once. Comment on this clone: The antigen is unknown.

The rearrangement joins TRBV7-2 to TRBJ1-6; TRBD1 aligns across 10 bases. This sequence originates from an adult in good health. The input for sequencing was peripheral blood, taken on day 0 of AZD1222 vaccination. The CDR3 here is CASSSGQGDVSPLHF. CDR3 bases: TGTGCCAGCAGCTCCGGACAGGGGGATGTATCACCCCTCCACTTT. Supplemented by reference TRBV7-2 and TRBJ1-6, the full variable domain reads GAGVSQSPSNKVTEKGKDVELRCDPISGHTALYWYRQSLGQGLEFLIYFQGNSAPDKSGLPSDRFSAERTGGSVSTLTIQRTQQEDSAVYLCASSSGQGDVSPLHFGNGTRLTVT.